The next 10 T cell receptor beta chains were all read from a single sample in a study of cytomegalovirus exposure and HLA in healthy donors (TCRdb year 2017). Preparation of the library involved the immunoSEQ multiplex PCR assay. Here the immuneACCESS table is served through TCRdb, limited to in-frame sequences with V and J called. Missing clones are a known gap in these copies; in checked studies unresolved V genes cover under half, and the rest lacks a known reason. This sample gives fewer than 85,000 clones in total; about 95% of them show up just once. The leading ten clones occupy approximately 1.2% of the sample. The specimen was PBMCs. Every receptor here comes from a woman aged 18 to 35 in good health and CMV-seronegative.

The V and J genes are TRBV5-5 and TRBJ1-2, with D maybe TRBD1 (5 bases). V lost 6 bases and J 1 base, leaving 22 bases between the germline ends. This CDR3 region has 17 residues. Per germline, CDR1 SGHKS and CDR2 YYEKEE (reference sequence). The CDR3 here is CASIGFLRGSRNYGYTF. The CDR3 DNA is TGTGCCAGCATTGGTTTCCTCCGGGGGAGTCGTAACTATGGCTACACCTTC. The whole variable domain, filled in from reference TRBV5-5 and TRBJ1-2, reads DAGVTQSPTHLIKTRGQQVTLRCSPISGHKSVSWYQQVLGQGPQFIFQYYEKEERGRGNFPDRFSARQFPNYSSELNVNALLLGDSALYLCASIGFLRGSRNYGYTFGSGTRLTVV.

CDR3 region: CASSYSRVFLDTEAFF. The CDR3 nucleotides are TGTGCCAGCAGTTACTCGAGGGTTTTCTTGGACACTGAAGCTTTCTTT. The rearrangement joins TRBV6-5 to TRBJ1-1; D unclear. Germline assignment: CDR1 MNHEY and CDR2 SVGAGI. The CDR3 sequence is 16 residues long. Trimming shortened V by 0 bases and J by 3 bases, and 14 bases separated the two germline ends.

This chain joins TRBV6-5 and TRBJ2-7; tentatively, D is TRBD1 (6 bases). In germline, CDR1 is MNHEY, CDR2 SVGAGI. V dropped 0 bases and J dropped 3 bases, with 15 bases sitting between them. The CDR3 totals 16 residues. CDR3 nucleotide sequence: TGTGCCAGCAGTTACTCCTCGATGGGACACATCTACGAGCAGTACTTC. Protein: CASSYSSMGHIYEQYF.

The chain joins TRBV7-9 to TRBJ2-1; TRBD1 matches 7 bases. Germline V gene sequence: CDR1 SEHNR, CDR2 FQNEAQ (reference sequence). This CDR3 has 19 residues. V was pared by 5 bases and J by 0 bases, with 16 bases of the junction left unmatched. The CDR3 DNA sequence: TGTGCCAGCAGCACGCCGACAGGGCCGGATTATAGCTCCTACAATGAGCAGTTCTTC. Translated, it gives CASSTPTGPDYSSYNEQFF.

The CDR3 DNA is TGCGCCAGCAGCCCAGGGGACAGTGGAAGTCAGCCCCAGCATTTT. It yields the protein CASSPGDSGSQPQHF. The chain has TRBV5-1 and TRBJ1-5; 7 bases align to TRBD1. This CDR3 is built from 15 residues. Germline V gives CDR1 SGHRS, CDR2 YFSETQ. The trim removed 4 bases at V and 6 bases at J, leaving 10 bases unmatched.

The genes are TRBV6-4 and TRBJ2-1; TRBD2 aligns across 7 bases. Germline CDR1 is MRHNA and CDR2 is SNTAGT. This CDR3 has 14 amino acids. The V segment lost 0 bases and the J segment 8 bases; nucleotides outside the gene matches: 4. The CDR3 reads CASSDSGTNDEQFF. CDR3 in DNA: TGTGCCAGCAGTGACTCGGGGACTAACGATGAGCAGTTCTTC.

The chain has TRBV19 and TRBJ2-6; D ambiguous. This CDR3 is built from 13 residues. CDR1 and CDR2 (germline): LNHDA, SQIVND (reference sequence). Trimming left V 10 bases short and J 2 bases short, with 9 bases between. Written as DNA, the CDR3 is TGTGCCACGAGAGTAGCTGGGGCCAACGTCCTGACTTTC. Translated, it gives CATRVAGANVLTF.

V gene TRBV29-1 combines with J gene TRBJ2-1; possible D gene TRBD2, 6 bases. The CDR3 consists of 15 residues. Per germline, CDR1 SQVTM and CDR2 ANQGSEA. Trimming removed 2 bases from V and 4 bases from J, with 15 bases in between. CDR3 protein: CSVENRELLYNEQFF. CDR3 DNA sequence: TGCAGCGTTGAAAATCGGGAGTTGTTGTACAATGAGCAGTTCTTC.

The J gene is TRBJ2-3, the V gene TRBV18; 11 nucleotides agree with TRBD2. V was clipped by 3 bases and J by 3 bases; unmatched bases: 17. The CDR3 totals 20 residues. Germline values: CDR1 KGHSH, CDR2 LQKENI. The CDR3 region has the DNA TGTGCCAGCTCACCCTTTTTCGGCCTTACTAGCGGGAGCTGGACAGATACGCAGTATTTT. Translated: CASSPFFGLTSGSWTDTQYF.

This clone appeared a few times. Within the sample, other DNA sequences also encode this same CDR3. The chain is built from TRBV5-1 and TRBJ1-5, with 7 bases identical to TRBD1. Germline V lookup: CDR1 SGHRS, CDR2 YFSETQ. The V and J ends lost 0 bases and 1 base, in that order; junction bases with no gene match: 1. The CDR3 contains 15 residues. As DNA, the CDR3 is TGCGCCAGCAGCTTGGGGACAGGAAGCAATCAGCCCCAGCATTTT. Amino acid sequence: CASSLGTGSNQPQHF. Full variable domain (outside the CDR3, taken from reference TRBV5-1 and TRBJ1-5): KAGVTQTPRYLIKTRGQQVTLSCSPISGHRSVSWYQQTPGQGLQFLFEYFSETQRNKGNFPGRFSGRQFSNSRSEMNVSTLELGDSALYLCASSLGTGSNQPQHFGDGTRLSIL.